This TCR beta chain was documented in a study of T cell repertoires in cytomegalovirus infection. Germline V gene lookup returns CDR1 SEHNR and CDR2 FQNEAQ (reference sequence). The CDR3 consists of 13 residues. Unmatched junction bases numbered 6, after V lost 4 bases and J lost 6 bases. In this sample, this clonotype turned up many times. No antigen is known for it. Study observations and caveats: The response measured ex vivo was dominated by TCR beta clonotypes (HLA-C-restricted and CMV-specific).

TCRdb re-called the reads with MiXCR, one entry per CDR3 protein. Of about 100,000 distinct CDR3 sequences listed, around a quarter were seen once; the top ten hold more than 35%. V usage is TRBV7-9 and J usage is TRBJ2-7; 7 bases are shared with TRBD1. The specimen sequenced was CD8+ T cells from PBMCs. The clonotype originates from a human donor in good health (CMV status not recorded). Some clones in this sample may be carry-over from other donors' samples. The CDR3 sequence: CASSSSRDSEQYF. Written as DNA, the CDR3 is TGTGCCAGCAGCTCGTCCCGGGACAGCGAGCAGTACTTC.